This TCR beta chain was captured by sequencing in a study of cytomegalovirus exposure and HLA in healthy donors. A word on this clone: Its specificity is not known.

Primers: 60 Vbeta forward and 13 Jbeta reverse. The assay was immunoSEQ multiplex PCR, and TCRdb's table has in-frame clones only and misses some. The sample records 300,000 or so clones, roughly four fifths being singletons. Germline V gene sequence: CDR1 MGHDK, CDR2 SYGVNS. The CDR3 contains 15 residues. V gave up 0 bases and J gave up 6 bases, with 14 bases separating them. General observations from the study: The listing of about 150 TCR beta chains classed them as cytomegalovirus-associated. Indistinguishability led to the exclusion of some V segments, TRBV6-2 and TRBV6-3 included.

Sequenced: PBMCs. The TCR originated in a middle-aged woman in good health and CMV-seropositive. The chain couples TRBV25-1 to TRBJ1-2, with D perhaps matching TRBD1 (5 bases). CDR3 in DNA: TGTGCCAGCAGTGAATACGATCTAACAGGAGATGGCTACACCTTC. Translated, it gives CASSEYDLTGDGYTF.